This TCR beta chain was observed in a study (dated by TCRdb to the mid-2010s). To note about this clonotype: The target of this receptor is not known. The sample holds no much larger clone one base away, and base qualities are not on file.

The library was produced with RT-PCR. Instrument used: Illumina MiSeq. Using fastp at Q25 and MiXCR, TCRdb reprocessed the public reads and kept productive beta chains. All rows with the same CDR3 protein become a single entry with the most common DNA and genes. The sample table records about 700,000 distinct CDR3 sequences; 14% of these occur just once. The top ten constitute just over 3.5% of the sample. The receptor's source is a female donor in good health, serving as a healthy control. Sequencing was done on a sample of memory CD4+ T cells from blood.

The DNA reads as follows: TGTGCCAGCAGCCCTCTCGGTGAATACGAGACCCAGTACTTC. The resulting protein is CASSPLGEYETQYF. The rearranged segments are TRBV7-8 and TRBJ2-5, with the D gene not clear enough to name. According to the germline V gene, CDR1 reads SGHVS and CDR2 reads FQNEAQ. V and J lose 5 bases and 5 bases, and a span of 15 bases separates them. The CDR3, cysteine through phenylalanine, is 14 amino acids long. The only DNA kept is the CDR3, 42 bases in frame from the first base.